This T cell receptor (beta chain) was profiled in a study of OX40 agonist ivuxolimab in advanced cancers. On the study more broadly: Ivuxolimab, which is an agonistic anti-OX40 (CD134) antibody, was administered to the patients. Points from the study as a whole: Averaged across samples, CD8+ T cells carried more expanded clones than CD4+ did.

This clone occurred a few times. Its antigen remains unknown. Germline lookup yields CDR1 MNHEY and CDR2 SVGAGI. The V segment lost 6 bases and the J segment 7 bases; nucleotides outside the gene matches: 6. The CDR3 has 14 amino acids. Assay used: immunoSEQ multiplex PCR; TCRdb lists only in-frame clones, some missing. The sample shows 30,000 or so clones, around 80% of them seen only once. This clonotype was sampled from an adult with an advanced solid tumor such as melanoma, head and neck, liver or kidney cancer. This chain links TRBV6-5 with TRBJ1-6, with 7 bases identical to TRBD1. This sample comprised CD4+ or CD8+ T cells sorted from blood, obtained in a trial of the OX40 agonist ivuxolimab. Here the CDR3 reads CASRKTGRNSPLHF. CDR3 coding DNA: TGTGCCAGCAGGAAGACAGGGAGGAATTCACCCCTCCACTTT.